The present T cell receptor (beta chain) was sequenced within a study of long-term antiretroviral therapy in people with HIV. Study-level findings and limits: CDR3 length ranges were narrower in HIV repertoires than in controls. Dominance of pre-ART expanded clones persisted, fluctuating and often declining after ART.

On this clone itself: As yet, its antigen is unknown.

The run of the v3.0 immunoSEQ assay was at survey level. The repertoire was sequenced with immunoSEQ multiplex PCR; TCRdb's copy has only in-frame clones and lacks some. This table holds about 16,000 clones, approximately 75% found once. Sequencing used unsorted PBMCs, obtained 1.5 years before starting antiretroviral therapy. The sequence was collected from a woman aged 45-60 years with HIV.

CDR3 bases: TGTGCCAGCAGCGCAGATACTAGCGGGGGCCCCACAGATACGCAGTATTTT. Protein product: CASSADTSGGPTDTQYF. The chain uses TRBV9 and TRBJ2-3; 11 positions match TRBD2. The V gene end was trimmed by 3 bases and the J gene end by 2 bases; junction bases not matched to a gene: 8. CDR1 and CDR2 (germline): SGDLS, YYNGEE. The CDR3 is made up of 17 amino acids.